This T cell receptor beta chain is from a study of T cells in localized non-small cell lung cancer (dated by TCRdb to the early 2020s). Looking at the study overall: Comparing tumors with uninvolved tumor-adjacent lungs, the study looked at the T cell repertoires of about 240 patients with early-stage NSCLC. The cohort comprised under 250 treatment-naïve NSCLC patients with resected, localized lung tumors. NSCLC patients had a mean age of roughly 69 years, and approximately 140 were male and around 110 female.

On the study overall, not on this receptor specifically: Of the top 100 tumor clones, a median of approximately 60 were detected in paired uninvolved adjacent lung; 28 were also among that lung's top 100. Because multi-region tumor sequencing was not performed, intratumor heterogeneity could not be ruled out. Since the design was exploratory, TCR variables were selected using unadjusted p-values with no false-discovery rate correction. Uninvolved tumor-adjacent lung showed the highest T cell clonality, higher than tumor, which suggests more focused antigenic responses in the adjacent lung. Higher blood T cell density associated with longer overall survival, while higher adjacent-lung clonality associated with shorter survival.

At diagnosis, peripheral blood, uninvolved tumor-adjacent lung and tumor were collected and stored as a combination of fresh-frozen and FFPE material. Blood samples were analyzed as peripheral blood mononuclear cells for TCR repertoire profiling. Notes on this clone: Its target antigen remains unknown. No much larger clonotype is one base removed from it; base qualities were not supplied.

TCR beta CDR3 regions were sequenced from DNA using the immunoSEQ Assay. For the original study's pipeline: To compute T cell density, TCR beta template counts were normalized to usable DNA, which was estimated by amplifying housekeeping genes. Richness was estimated with the preseqR package, extrapolating to 400,000 templates for PBMC samples and 120,000 templates for tissue samples. Clonality was taken to be one minus Pielou's evenness. Differential abundance testing on productive amino-acid clonotypes, with a minimum total count of 5 and an alpha of 0.1, was used to identify tissue-enriched TCRs. The Jaccard Index and the Morisita Overlap Index were used to measure repertoire overlap between compartments. GLIPH grouped TCR beta CDR3s together with public tetramer-defined viral CDR3s, and a viral motif had to include at least three viral sequences and also show V-gene enrichment. TCRdb re-hosts the immuneACCESS table, in-frame sequences only. Its copies lack some clones; in the studies checked, an unresolved V gene accounts for under half of them, and the cause for the rest is not known. The D gene and trimming were derived from the DNA, and the V and J assignments and clone size from that table. Recorded for this sample are about 78,000 clones; roughly 86% of them occurred a single time. The ten most abundant clones make up roughly 3% of the sample.

Reading the germline V gene gives CDR1 MNHEY and CDR2 SVGAGI. Trimmed from V: 2 bases; trimmed from J: 1 base; junction bases lacking a gene match: 3. Including cysteine and phenylalanine, the CDR3 has 15 amino acids. Only the CDR3 part of the read is kept: 45 bases, read in frame from the first base. The TCR originated in a man aged 35-75 years with stage I lung adenocarcinoma. Recombination linked TRBV6-5 to TRBJ1-1, with TRBD1 matching 8 junction bases. Sequenced here: peripheral blood, sampled before any cancer treatment. CDR3 sequence: CASSYHGQGNTEAFF. The nucleotide sequence is TGTGCCAGCAGTTACCACGGACAGGGGAACACTGAAGCTTTCTTT.